The clone carrying this TCR beta chain has a count of ten or more. Here immunoSEQ multiplex PCR was the method, and the copy in TCRdb shows in-frame clones only, minus some. The repertoire holds about 190,000 clones, with about 86% as singletons. The CDR3 contains 15 residues. From germline, CDR1 is MNHEY and CDR2 SVGEGT. V lost 5 bases, J lost 8 bases, and 11 bases stayed unmatched. This entry belongs to a study of blood T cell repertoires in COVID-19. This clonotype originated in a man younger than 45 with active or convalescent COVID-19. Material for sequencing was peripheral blood. The chain is built from TRBV6-2 or TRBV6-3 and TRBJ1-2, with 10 bases matching TRBD1. The CDR3 nucleotides read TGTGCCAGCAGTGCTCCTCACGACAGGGGGCTCGGCTACACCTTC. It is translated as CASSAPHDRGLGYTF.